This T cell receptor (beta chain) was sequenced for a study of blood T cell repertoires in COVID-19. Overall study context: T cells, B-cell-depleted T cells, or PBMCs supplied cDNA or gDNA.

In the authors' methods: Researchers report that nucleated cell counts were estimated from reference gene primer amplification. Data came from immunoSEQ multiplex PCR; TCRdb stores just in-frame clones and leaves some out. The V and J calls and the clone size are those of that table, but D and trimming were determined from the DNA. The profile shows hundreds of thousands of clones, roughly 81% of them singletons. V lost 6 bases to trimming and J lost 4 bases; unmatched junction nucleotides: 7. Germline CDR1 and CDR2: SQVTM and ANQGSEA. The CDR3 is made up of 15 amino acids. Seattle patients were enrolled during active infection and followed longitudinally.

The sample taken for sequencing was peripheral blood. The V and J genes are TRBV29-1 and TRBJ2-2; TRBD1 agrees at 11 bases. This TCR derives from a woman over 75 with COVID-19, enrolled during active disease. The CDR3 DNA reads TGCAGCGTGTTCCTTGGGACAGGGGGCACCGGGGAGCTGTTTTTT. It specifies CSVFLGTGGTGELFF.